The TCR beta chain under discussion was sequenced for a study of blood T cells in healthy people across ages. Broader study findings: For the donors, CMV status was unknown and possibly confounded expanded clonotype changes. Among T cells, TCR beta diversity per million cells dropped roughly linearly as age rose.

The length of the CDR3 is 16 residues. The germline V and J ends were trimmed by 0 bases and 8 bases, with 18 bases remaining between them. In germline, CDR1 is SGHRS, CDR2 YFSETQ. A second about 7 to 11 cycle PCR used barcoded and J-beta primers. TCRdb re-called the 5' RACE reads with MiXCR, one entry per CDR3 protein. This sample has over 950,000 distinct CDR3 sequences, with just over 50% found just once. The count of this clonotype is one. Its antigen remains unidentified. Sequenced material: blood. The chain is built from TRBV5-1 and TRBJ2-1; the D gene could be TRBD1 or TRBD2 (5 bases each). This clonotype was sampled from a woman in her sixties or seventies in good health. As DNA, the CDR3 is TGCGCCAGCAGCTTGGCCTTTGGGGGAGCGTCTCATGAGCAGTTCTTC. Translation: CASSLAFGGASHEQFF.